A selection of T cell receptor beta chains follows, all from one sample in a study of blood T cell repertoires in COVID-19. Profiling relied on immunoSEQ multiplex PCR, and the TCRdb table lists in-frame clones only, not all of them. This sample carries tens of thousands of clones, roughly 90% of them seen once, and the ten largest clones take 1% to 1.5%. The sequenced sample consisted of peripheral blood. Every receptor here comes from a woman aged 55-70 years with acute or convalescent COVID-19. CDR3s include the opening cysteine and the closing phenylalanine or tryptophan. The D gene is left open where the match is weak. Clone size is shown for a subset of rows, as once, few, many or a class of expanded clone.

clone_size j_call v_call d_call cdr3_nt cdr3_aa
. TRBJ1-2 TRBV6-4 . TGTGCCAGCAGTGTAAACTCCCCGAATACTAACTATGGCTACACCTTC CASSVNSPNTNYGYTF
. TRBJ2-5 TRBV19 . TGTGCCAGTAGTATGTTTAGTCTCCAAGAGACCCAGTACTTC CASSMFSLQETQYF
. TRBJ2-5 TRBV7-6 TRBD2 TGTGCCAGCAGTCCGACTAGCGGAGCGGGTCGAGAGACCCAGTACTTC CASSPTSGAGRETQYF
once TRBJ1-1 TRBV3-1/TRBV3-2 . TGTGCCAGCAGCCAAGAAAGGGGGTTGAACACTGAAGCTTTCTTT CASSQERGLNTEAFF
. TRBJ2-1 TRBV29-1 . TGCAGCGCCGAAGCGGGTGGGCAGTTCTTC CSAEAGGQFF
. TRBJ1-1 TRBV2 TRBD1 TGTGCCAGCAGTGAACGGACAGGGGGCACTGAAGCTTTCTTT CASSERTGGTEAFF
. TRBJ1-2 TRBV19 . TGTGCCAGTAGTGTAAGACTGAAGAGGGCCTATGGCTACACCTTC CASSVRLKRAYGYTF
once TRBJ2-1 TRBV19 TRBD2 TGTGCCAGTAGTATTTTTGGGGGACTAAACAATGAGCAGTTCTTC CASSIFGGLNNEQFF
. TRBJ1-1 TRBV5-6 TRBD1 TGTGCCAGCACCACTGGACAGGGCCAGGCTGAAGCTTTCTTT CASTTGQGQAEAFF
. TRBJ2-5 TRBV18 TRBD1 TGTGCCAGCTCCCGACAGACAGGGATGGGAGAGACCCAGTACTTC CASSRQTGMGETQYF
. TRBJ2-1 TRBV30 TRBD2 TGTGCCTGCCGTGGAAGTCCGGGACTAGCGATATACAATGAGCAGTTCTTC CACRGSPGLAIYNEQFF
few TRBJ1-1 TRBV5-4 TRBD1 TGTGCCAGCAGGCGGGGGGACAGATACACTGAAGCTTTCTTT CASRRGDRYTEAFF
. TRBJ2-2 TRBV2 TRBD2 TGTGCCAGCAGTCTAGCGGGGGGGCCTTCCGCGGCCGGGGAGCTGTTTTTT CASSLAGGPSAAGELFF
. TRBJ1-4 TRBV19 . TGTGCCAGTAGTATAGGGAGCAGAGTGGATGAAAAACTGTTTTTT CASSIGSRVDEKLFF
. TRBJ2-5 TRBV9 . TGTGCCAGCAGCGCCGACACGTGGGAGACCCAGTACTTC CASSADTWETQYF
. TRBJ2-2 TRBV4-2 TRBD1 TGTGCCAGCAGCCAAGTACAGGGGGACACCGGGGAGCTGTTTTTT CASSQVQGDTGELFF
. TRBJ1-1 TRBV29-1 TRBD1 TGCAGCGTTGGGACAGGGAACACTGAAGCTTTCTTT CSVGTGNTEAFF
. TRBJ1-2 TRBV9 . TGTGCCAGCAGCGGCCGTGGGGACTTTGGCTACACCTTC CASSGRGDFGYTF
. TRBJ1-4 TRBV13 TRBD1 TGTGCCAGCAGCGACAGGGGGAATGAAAAACTGTTTTTT CASSDRGNEKLFF
. TRBJ1-2 TRBV18 TRBD1 TGTGCCAGCTCTGGGACAGGGTATGGCTACACCTTC CASSGTGYGYTF
. TRBJ1-4 TRBV28 . TGTGCCAGCAGTTCTTTTACCCCCGGGTCCTATGAAAAACTGTTTTTT CASSSFTPGSYEKLFF
few TRBJ1-1 TRBV19 . TGTGCCAGTTCGGCAGGGTTGGACACTGAAGCTTTCTTT CASSAGLDTEAFF
few TRBJ1-5 TRBV18 . TGTGCCAGCTCACCTCAGGGTGGGCAGCCCCAGCATTTT CASSPQGGQPQHF
. TRBJ2-1 TRBV7-9 . TGTGCCAGCAGCTTAGGGGCAGTACCTTACAATGAGCAGTTCTTC CASSLGAVPYNEQFF
. TRBJ2-1 TRBV29-1 . TGCAGCGCGCTCCGGGACACTTCCTACAATGAGCAGTTCTTC CSALRDTSYNEQFF
. TRBJ1-2 TRBV10-2 TRBD1 TGCGCCAGCAGAAGGACAGGGGGCGGCTATGGCTACACCTTC CASRRTGGGYGYTF
. TRBJ1-2 TRBV5-1 TRBD1 TGCGCCAGCAGCGAAACAGGGGGCGAAGGCTACACCTTC CASSETGGEGYTF
. TRBJ2-3 TRBV3-1/TRBV3-2 . TGTGCCAGCAGCCTGCGAACAGATACGCAGTATTTT CASSLRTDTQYF
. TRBJ1-2 TRBV10-3 TRBD1 TGTGCCATCACCACAGGGGGACTCAATGGCTACACCTTC CAITTGGLNGYTF
. TRBJ2-5 TRBV5-5 TRBD2 TGTGCCAGCAGCTTGGTTTTAGCGGGAGGCCCAGAGACCCAGTACTTC CASSLVLAGGPETQYF
. TRBJ2-1 TRBV5-1 . TGCGCCAGCAGCTTGGGGCGGGTCTCTTCCTACAATGAGCAGTTCTTC CASSLGRVSSYNEQFF
once TRBJ1-4 TRBV28 TRBD1 TGTGCCAGCAGTTTAACAGGGGCCCCTGGTGAAAAACTGTTTTTT CASSLTGAPGEKLFF
few TRBJ1-2 TRBV7-9 . TGTGCCAGCAGCTTAGCAGGGGGCTATGGCTACACCTTC CASSLAGGYGYTF
. TRBJ2-1 TRBV2 . TGTGCCAGCAGCCTTCTAGCGACCTACAATGAGCAGTTCTTC CASSLLATYNEQFF
. TRBJ1-2 TRBV19 . TGTGCCAGTAACGACAGGTTATATGGCTACACCTTC CASNDRLYGYTF
once TRBJ1-1 TRBV5-8 . TGTGCCAGCAGATCAGGGTGGTCCACTGAAGCTTTCTTT CASRSGWSTEAFF
. TRBJ2-1 TRBV7-9 TRBD2 TGTGCCAGCACCCTAGCGGGGGGGATGGGATACAATGAGCAGTTCTTC CASTLAGGMGYNEQFF
medium-sized TRBJ1-1 TRBV7-2 TRBD1 TGTGCCAGCAGCGTGACAGGGGGCACTGAAGCTTTCTTT CASSVTGGTEAFF
. TRBJ1-4 TRBV2 . TGTGCCAGCAGTGAGGGAGTTCTTAATGAAAAACTGTTTTTT CASSEGVLNEKLFF
. TRBJ1-1 TRBV7-8 . TGTGCCAGCAGCTTAGCGGAGGGGAACACTGAAGCTTTCTTT CASSLAEGNTEAFF
once TRBJ1-1 TRBV30 TRBD1 TGTGCCTGGAGTTCCCGGACAGGGGGCCATTGGGCTTTCTTT CAWSSRTGGHWAFF
. TRBJ1-5 TRBV4-2 . TGTGCCAGCAGCCAAGATCTTGCGCAGCCCCAGCATTTT CASSQDLAQPQHF
. TRBJ2-5 TRBV11-2 TRBD2 TGTGCCAGCAAACCGACTAGCGAGGTTCCAGAGACCCAGTACTTC CASKPTSEVPETQYF
. TRBJ2-3 TRBV5-6 . TGTGCCAGCAGCTCTAGCACAGATACGCAGTATTTT CASSSSTDTQYF
. TRBJ2-2 TRBV10-1 . TGCGCCAGCAGTGAGTGGCTAGCGCCTAACACCGGGGAGCTGTTTTTT CASSEWLAPNTGELFF
. TRBJ1-1 TRBV5-1 . TGCGCCAGCAGATCCTCCGGGACACAGAACACTGAAGCTTTCTTT CASRSSGTQNTEAFF
. TRBJ2-1 TRBV5-6 . TGTGCCAGCAGCTCGAGGAGGCTAGTTCACAATGAGCAGTTCTTC CASSSRRLVHNEQFF
. TRBJ2-5 TRBV5-1 TRBD2 TGCGCCAGCAGCTTGGACCTCGGGACTAGCGGGAGTGGGACCCAGTACTTC CASSLDLGTSGSGTQYF
. TRBJ1-2 TRBV6-5 TRBD1 TGTGCCAGCAAGAAAACAGGGGGCAACTATGGCTACACCTTC CASKKTGGNYGYTF
. TRBJ1-4 TRBV28 . TGTGCCAGCAGTTTTTCCTACAGAAAACTGTTTTTT CASSFSYRKLFF
. TRBJ1-4 TRBV2 TRBD1 TGTGCCAGCAGTGAAGCGGAGGGACAGGGGGCTTTTGAAAAACTGTTTTTT CASSEAEGQGAFEKLFF
. TRBJ2-1 TRBV5-1 TRBD2 TGCGCCAGCAGCCAGCGGGGGGGCTCCAATGAGCAGTTCTTC CASSQRGGSNEQFF